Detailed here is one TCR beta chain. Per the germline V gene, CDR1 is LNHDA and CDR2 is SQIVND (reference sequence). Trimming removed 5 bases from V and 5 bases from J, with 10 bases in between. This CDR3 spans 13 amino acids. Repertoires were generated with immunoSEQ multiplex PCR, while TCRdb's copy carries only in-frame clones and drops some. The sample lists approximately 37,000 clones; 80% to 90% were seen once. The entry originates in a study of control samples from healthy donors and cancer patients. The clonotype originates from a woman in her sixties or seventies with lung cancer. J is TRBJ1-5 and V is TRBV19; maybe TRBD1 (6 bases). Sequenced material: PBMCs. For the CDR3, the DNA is TGTGCCAGTAGTCCAACAGGGTATCAGCCCCAGCATTTT. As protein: CASSPTGYQPQHF.